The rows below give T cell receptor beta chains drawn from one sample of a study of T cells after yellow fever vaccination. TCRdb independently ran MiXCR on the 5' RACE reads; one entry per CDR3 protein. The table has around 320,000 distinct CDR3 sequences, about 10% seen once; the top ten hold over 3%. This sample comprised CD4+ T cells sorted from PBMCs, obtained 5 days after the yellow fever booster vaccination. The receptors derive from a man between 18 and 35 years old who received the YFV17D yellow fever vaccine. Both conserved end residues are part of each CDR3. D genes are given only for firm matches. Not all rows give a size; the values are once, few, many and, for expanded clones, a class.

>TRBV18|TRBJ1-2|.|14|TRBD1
TGTGCCAGTATGGCGGGACAGACCCACTATGGCTACACCTTC
CASMAGQTHYGYTF
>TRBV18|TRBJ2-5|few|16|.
TGTGCCAGCTCACCCGCCTTCGTAGGCCGAGGGGAGACCCAGTACTTC
CASSPAFVGRGETQYF
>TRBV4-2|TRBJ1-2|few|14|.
TGTGCCAGCAGCCAAGAAAGGGGATACTATGGCTACACCTTC
CASSQERGYYGYTF
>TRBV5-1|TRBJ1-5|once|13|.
TGCGCCAGCAGCCCGGACGGGTTGCAGCCCCAGCATTTT
CASSPDGLQPQHF
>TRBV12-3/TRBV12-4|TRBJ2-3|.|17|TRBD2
TGTGCCAGCAGTTTAGCGCTAGCGGGGGCCATCACAGATACGCAGTATTTT
CASSLALAGAITDTQYF
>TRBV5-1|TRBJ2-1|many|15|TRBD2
TGCGCCAGCAGCTTGGGGACTAGCGTCAACAATGAGCAGTTCTTC
CASSLGTSVNNEQFF
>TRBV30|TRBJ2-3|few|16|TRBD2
TGTGCCTGGAGTAGGGGCGGGGGGCCCTTAACAGATACGCAGTATTTT
CAWSRGGGPLTDTQYF
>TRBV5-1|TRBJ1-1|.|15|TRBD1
TGCGCCAGCAGCCTGGACAGGGCCATGAACACTGAAGCTTTCTTT
CASSLDRAMNTEAFF
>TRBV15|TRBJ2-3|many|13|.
TGTGCCACGGGCCCGGGGAGCACAGATACGCAGTATTTT
CATGPGSTDTQYF
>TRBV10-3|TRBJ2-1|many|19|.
TGTGCCATCGCGGAGACCGCAAGACCTTTGGCTGGCTCCTACAATGAGCAGTTCTTC
CAIAETARPLAGSYNEQFF
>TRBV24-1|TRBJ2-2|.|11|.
TGTGCCACCGGGAACACCGGGGAGCTGTTTTTT
CATGNTGELFF
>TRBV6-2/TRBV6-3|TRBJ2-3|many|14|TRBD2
TGTGCCAGCAGTTACTCTCTCGGCGGGGGGTCATCGTATTTT
CASSYSLGGGSSYF
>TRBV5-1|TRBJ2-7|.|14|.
TGCGCCAGCAGCCCCGGATCGAGCTCCTACGAGCAGTACTTC
CASSPGSSSYEQYF
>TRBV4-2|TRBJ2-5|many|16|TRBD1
TGTGCCAGCAGCCAAGGGACAGGGGGTGACCAAGAGACCCAGTACTTC
CASSQGTGGDQETQYF
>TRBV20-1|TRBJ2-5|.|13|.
TGCAGTATTACGGGGGCCCGCCAAGAGACCCAGTACTTC
CSITGARQETQYF
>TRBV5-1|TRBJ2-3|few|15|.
TGCGCCAGCAGCTTGGTCTCTAGGTACACAGATACGCAGTATTTT
CASSLVSRYTDTQYF
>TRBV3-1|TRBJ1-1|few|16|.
TGTGCCAGCAGCCAAGACGTCGGGGGCGCATGGGCTGAAGCTTTCTTT
CASSQDVGGAWAEAFF
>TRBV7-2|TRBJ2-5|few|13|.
TGTGCCAGCAGCTTAGTACACCAAGAGACCCAGTACTTC
CASSLVHQETQYF
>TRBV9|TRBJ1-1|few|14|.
TGTGCCAGCAGCGTAGCTGCGAGGGACACTGAAGCTTTCTTT
CASSVAARDTEAFF
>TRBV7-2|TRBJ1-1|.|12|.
TGTGCCAGCAGCCCAAATAGTCCGTCAGCTTTCTTT
CASSPNSPSAFF
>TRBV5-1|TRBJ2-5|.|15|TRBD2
TGCGCCGCCTCTCCGGGGAAAGCGGGGCAAGAGACCCAGTACTTC
CAASPGKAGQETQYF
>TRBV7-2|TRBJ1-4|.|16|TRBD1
TGTGCCAGCAGCTCTTGGGGGGGACAGGGAAGTGAAAAACTGTTTTTT
CASSSWGGQGSEKLFF
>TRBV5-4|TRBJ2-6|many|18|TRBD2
TGTGCCAGCAGCCCCCGCCTAGCGGGGTCCTCTGGGGCCAACGTCCTGACTTTC
CASSPRLAGSSGANVLTF
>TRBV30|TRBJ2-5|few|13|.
TGTGCCTGGAAATATGCAGGGATGGAGACCCAGTACTTC
CAWKYAGMETQYF
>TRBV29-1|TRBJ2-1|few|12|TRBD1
TGCAGCGTTGAAGTCGGCCGACAGGGGCAGTTCTTC
CSVEVGRQGQFF
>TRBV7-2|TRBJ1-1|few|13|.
TGTGCCAGCAGCAACTACAGGGACACTGAAGCTTTCTTT
CASSNYRDTEAFF
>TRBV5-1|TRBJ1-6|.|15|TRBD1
TGCGCCAGCAGCTTGGGGGACAGGGACAATTCACCCCTCCACTTT
CASSLGDRDNSPLHF
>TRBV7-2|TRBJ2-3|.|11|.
TGTGCCAGCAGCAGCACAGATAGGCAGTATTTT
CASSSTDRQYF
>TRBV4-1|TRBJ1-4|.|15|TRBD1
TGCGCCAGCGGCCAGGGACAGGGGCTGTTCGAAAAACTGTTTTTT
CASGQGQGLFEKLFF
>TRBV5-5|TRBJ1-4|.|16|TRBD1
TGTGCCAGCAGCTTGGCCTTCACAGGGGCTAATGAAAAACTGTTTTTT
CASSLAFTGANEKLFF
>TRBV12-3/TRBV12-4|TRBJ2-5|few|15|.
TGTGCCAGCAGTTCCTGGCAGGGGAATGGGGAGACCCAGTACTTC
CASSSWQGNGETQYF
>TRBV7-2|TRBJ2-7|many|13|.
TGTGCCAGCAGCTCGGGGCTCGTCTACGAGCAGTACTTC
CASSSGLVYEQYF
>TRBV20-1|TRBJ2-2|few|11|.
TGCAGTGCTAGTTACCCCGGGGAGCTGTTTTTT
CSASYPGELFF
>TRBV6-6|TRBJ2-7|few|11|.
TGTGCCAGCGGGAGAGGGAATGAGCAGTACTTC
CASGRGNEQYF
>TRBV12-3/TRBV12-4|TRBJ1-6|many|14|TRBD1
TGTGCCAGCAGACCCCGGGACAGGGCTTCACCCCTCCACTTT
CASRPRDRASPLHF
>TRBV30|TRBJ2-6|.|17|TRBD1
TGTGCCTGGTCCCGGGACAGGTCCTCCTCTGGGGCCAACGTCCTGACTTTC
CAWSRDRSSSGANVLTF
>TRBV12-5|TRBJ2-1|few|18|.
TGTGCTAGTGGCCCGCCCCGGGGGAAGGGGTTCTCCTACAATGAGCAGTTCTTC
CASGPPRGKGFSYNEQFF
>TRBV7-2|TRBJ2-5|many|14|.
TGTGCCAGCGGGCCGGCCATGGTCCAAGAGACCCAGTACTTC
CASGPAMVQETQYF
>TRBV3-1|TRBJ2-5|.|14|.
TGTGCCAGCAGCCGCACAGGGAGGAGGGAGACCCAGTACTTC
CASSRTGRRETQYF
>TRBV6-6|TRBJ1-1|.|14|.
TGTGCCAGCAGTCCACCGGGGCGTGAATCTGAAGCTTTCTTT
CASSPPGRESEAFF
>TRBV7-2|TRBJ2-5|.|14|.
TGTGCCAGCAGCTCTAGACACGCCATAGAGACCCAGTACTTC
CASSSRHAIETQYF